This is a list of T cell receptor beta chains from one sample in a study of shared clonotypes between healthy human individuals. Profiling relied on immunoSEQ multiplex PCR, and the TCRdb table lists in-frame clones only, not all of them. The table has millions of clones, 90% to 95% seen once. The sample taken for sequencing was naive CD4+ T cells sorted from blood. The receptors here all came from a man aged 18 to 35 in good health. The CDR3 runs from the conserved cysteine through the conserved F or W. A D gene is named only where the DNA matches it firmly. Clone size appears in some rows only: once, few, many, or a class for an expanded clone.

>-|TRBJ1-2|TRBV11-2|-
CASSLIGEQDDYGYTF
TGTGCCAGCAGCTTAATCGGTGAACAGGACGACTATGGCTACACCTTC
>-|TRBJ2-1|TRBV28|-
CASSTRDGRGDEQFF
TGTGCCAGCAGCACCCGGGACGGACGCGGGGATGAGCAGTTCTTC
>TRBD1|TRBJ2-5|TRBV5-1|-
CASSSRQGVAETQYF
TGCGCCAGCAGCTCTAGACAGGGGGTCGCGGAGACCCAGTACTTC
>TRBD1|TRBJ2-3|TRBV5-4|-
CASSSRDRGPTDTQYF
TGTGCCAGCAGCTCCCGGGACAGGGGACCCACAGATACGCAGTATTTT
>TRBD2|TRBJ2-3|TRBV7-6|-
CASQQLSTSGTDTQYF
TGTGCCAGCCAACAATTGTCGACTAGCGGCACAGATACGCAGTATTTT
>-|TRBJ2-1|TRBV10-3|-
CAISETGFNEQFF
TGTGCCATCAGTGAAACAGGGTTTAATGAGCAGTTCTTC
>-|TRBJ1-2|TRBV19|-
CASSRVAENYGYTF
TGTGCCAGTAGTAGAGTGGCGGAAAACTATGGCTACACCTTC
>-|TRBJ2-1|TRBV18|-
CASSPFPNYYNEQFF
TGTGCCAGCTCACCATTCCCTAACTACTACAATGAGCAGTTCTTC
>-|TRBJ2-2|TRBV6-6|once
CASSVRDAGELFF
TGTGCCAGCAGTGTCAGGGATGCCGGGGAGCTGTTTTTT
>-|TRBJ1-5|TRBV6-6|-
CASSGRTVNQPQHF
TGTGCCAGCAGTGGTCGGACAGTCAATCAGCCCCAGCATTTT
>-|TRBJ2-7|TRBV4-2|-
CASSQDTAALMSVPRYEQYF
TGTGCCAGCAGCCAAGATACGGCAGCGTTAATGTCTGTTCCACGTTACGAGCAGTACTTC
>-|TRBJ2-5|TRBV10-3|-
CAISESGLPREVQYF
TGTGCCATCAGTGAGTCAGGGCTACCAAGAGAGGTCCAGTACTTC
>-|TRBJ2-2|TRBV10-3|-
CAISEGFAGELFF
TGTGCCATCTCTGAAGGCTTCGCCGGGGAGCTGTTTTTT
>-|TRBJ1-2|TRBV6-6|-
CASSYEGRYNGYTF
TGTGCCAGCAGTTACGAGGGGCGGTATAATGGCTACACCTTC
>TRBD1|TRBJ1-2|TRBV9|-
CASSDQLQGAGGYTF
TGTGCCAGCAGCGACCAACTACAGGGGGCTGGGGGCTACACCTTC
>-|TRBJ1-1|TRBV6-6|-
CASTSPEENTEAFF
TGTGCCAGCACATCCCCCGAAGAGAACACTGAAGCTTTCTTT
>-|TRBJ1-6|TRBV30|-
CAWRQATTKSLHF
TGTGCCTGGAGACAGGCCACCACCAAGTCCCTCCACTTT
>-|TRBJ2-5|TRBV6-6|-
CASSYATAYQETQYF
TGTGCCAGCAGTTACGCGACAGCCTACCAAGAGACCCAGTACTTC
>-|TRBJ1-5|TRBV6-5|-
CASRPDSNQPQHF
TGTGCCAGCAGGCCCGATAGCAATCAGCCCCAGCATTTT
>-|TRBJ2-7|TRBV2|-
CASSEGPAGGPFSYEQYF
TGTGCCAGCAGTGAAGGCCCGGCTGGGGGCCCCTTCTCCTACGAGCAGTACTTC
>TRBD1|TRBJ1-2|TRBV12-5|-
CASGRQGANFIYGYTF
TGTGCTAGTGGACGACAGGGGGCGAACTTCATCTATGGCTACACCTTC
>-|TRBJ1-5|TRBV5-8|-
CASSSGTFSNQPQHF
TGTGCCAGCAGCTCCGGGACTTTTAGCAATCAGCCCCAGCATTTT
>-|TRBJ1-4|TRBV2|-
CASAGRGNEKLFF
TGTGCCAGCGCGGGACGGGGGAATGAAAAACTGTTTTTT
>TRBD2|TRBJ2-3|TRBV10-3|-
CAISESRGKDTQYF
TGTGCCATCAGTGAGTCGCGGGGGAAGGATACGCAGTATTTT
>TRBD1|TRBJ1-2|TRBV28|-
CASSLTRGSYGYTF
TGTGCCAGCAGTTTGACCAGGGGGAGCTATGGCTACACCTTC
>-|TRBJ1-6|TRBV30|-
CAWKQGGSSYNSPLHF
TGTGCCTGGAAACAGGGAGGGAGCTCCTATAATTCACCCCTCCACTTT
>-|TRBJ1-3|TRBV10-3|once
CATGGYSGNTIYF
TGTGCCACGGGTGGGTACTCTGGAAACACCATATATTTT